The 26 T cell receptor beta chains listed next were all sequenced from one sample in a study of T cell responses to AZD1222 COVID-19 vaccine. The assay was immunoSEQ multiplex PCR, and TCRdb's table has in-frame clones only and misses some. The table shows 150,000 to 200,000 clones, with about 92% occurring only once. Material: peripheral blood, obtained on day 0 of AZD1222 vaccination. Source of these receptors: an adult in good health.

The chain carries TRBV19 and TRBJ2-7, with 9 bases lining up with TRBD1. The V gene end was trimmed by 5 bases and the J gene end by 6 bases; junction bases not matched to a gene: 8. Germline V lookup: CDR1 LNHDA, CDR2 SQIVND (reference sequence). The CDR3 consists of 14 residues. DNA of the CDR3: TGTGCCAGTAGTTCGGGGACAGGGATAGGCGAGCAGTACTTC. Protein product: CASSSGTGIGEQYF. The full variable domain, with the rest looked up from reference TRBV19 and TRBJ2-7, is DGGITQSPKYLFRKEGQNVTLSCEQNLNHDAMYWYRQDPGQGLRLIYYSQIVNDFQKGDIAEGYSVSREKKESFPLTVTSAQKNPTAFYLCASSSGTGIGEQYFGPGTRLTVT.

The chain carries TRBV5-1 and TRBJ2-7; a weak D match, TRBD1 (5 bases). The CDR3 runs to 14 residues. The germline gives CDR1 SGHRS, CDR2 YFSETQ. The V and J ends lost 4 bases and 3 bases respectively, with 14 bases between them. The CDR3 sequence: CASSPSEDNYEQYF. CDR3 coding DNA: TGCGCCAGCAGCCCATCTGAGGACAACTACGAGCAGTACTTC.

V usage is TRBV3-1 (or the pseudogene TRBV3-2) and J usage is TRBJ2-7; perhaps D is TRBD1 or TRBD2 (5 bases each). Germline lookup yields CDR1 LGHDT and CDR2 YNNKEL (reference sequence). The CDR3 consists of 15 residues. V gave up 6 bases and J gave up 4 bases, with 19 bases separating them. The DNA for the CDR3 is TGTGCCAGCAGTTCGGTTAGCCCGGGACCGTACGAGCAGTACTTC. It is translated as CASSSVSPGPYEQYF.

V usage is TRBV10-3 and J usage is TRBJ2-2; 9 nucleotides match TRBD2. This CDR3 has 18 residues. The V segment lost 3 bases and the J segment 2 bases; nucleotides outside the gene matches: 10. Germline CDR1 reads ENHRY; CDR2 reads SYGVKD. CDR3 sequence: CAISERVAGASNTGELFF. CDR3 coding DNA: TGTGCCATCAGTGAACGGGTAGCGGGAGCATCAAACACCGGGGAGCTGTTTTTT.

This clone appeared once. The V call is TRBV19, the J call TRBJ2-2; D may be TRBD1 (6 bases). The CDR3 is 15 residues long. Per the germline V gene, CDR1 is LNHDA and CDR2 is SQIVND (reference sequence). Trimming shortened V by 5 bases and J by 5 bases, and 15 bases separated the two germline ends. This chain's CDR3 is CASSDPGERTGELFF. DNA for the CDR3: TGTGCCAGTAGTGACCCAGGGGAGAGGACCGGGGAGCTGTTTTTT.

This clone was detected only once. This chain joins TRBV5-1 and TRBJ1-1; 9 bases agree with TRBD1. Per germline, CDR1 SGHRS and CDR2 YFSETQ. The CDR3 has 16 residues. The V and J ends lost 4 bases and 0 bases, in that order; junction bases with no gene match: 7. The CDR3 region has the DNA TGCGCCAGCAGCCCCACCGGGACAGGGATGAACACTGAAGCTTTCTTT. The encoded protein is CASSPTGTGMNTEAFF.

This chain links TRBV6-5 with TRBJ1-4, with a tentative D call TRBD1 (6 bases). V lost 2 bases, J lost 8 bases, and 12 bases lay in between. This CDR3 comprises 14 residues. The germline CDR1 and CDR2 sequences are MNHEY and SVGAGI. The CDR3 coding sequence is TGTGCCAGCAGTTACCGCCTCCAGGGGGAAAAACTGTTTTTT. Its translation: CASSYRLQGEKLFF.

The rearrangement uses TRBV11-2 and TRBJ2-7, with D unresolved. CDR1 is SGHAT, CDR2 FQNNGV, per germline. The length of the CDR3 is 13 residues. The germline V and J ends were trimmed by 0 bases and 7 bases, with 10 bases remaining between them. The CDR3 DNA reads TGTGCCAGCAGCTTAGACGCGGAGTCGGAGCAGTACTTC. Amino acid sequence: CASSLDAESEQYF. Full variable domain (remainder filled in from reference TRBV11-2 and TRBJ2-7): EAGVAQSPRYKIIEKRQSVAFWCNPISGHATLYWYQQILGQGPKLLIQFQNNGVVDDSQLPKDRFSAERLKGVDSTLKIQPAKLEDSAVYLCASSLDAESEQYFGPGTRLTVT.

This chain joins TRBV13 and TRBJ1-6, with D possibly TRBD1 on 6 matching bases. The V and J ends lost 4 bases and 12 bases respectively, with 10 bases between them. The CDR3 has 12 residues. The germline V gene encodes CDR1 PRHDT and CDR2 FYEKMQ (reference sequence). Written as DNA, the CDR3 is TGTGCCAGCAGCTCGACAGGCGGACCCCTCCACTTT. Translation: CASSSTGGPLHF.

The chain couples TRBV10-3 to TRBJ2-7; 7 bases map to TRBD2. The CDR3 has 17 residues. V shed 2 bases, J shed 0 bases, and the junction held 10 bases outside the gene matches. The germline V gene encodes CDR1 ENHRY and CDR2 SYGVKD. The CDR3 sequence: CAISEGLAGGSSYEQYF. CDR3 bases: TGTGCCATCAGTGAGGGGTTAGCGGGCGGTAGCTCCTACGAGCAGTACTTC.

There are a few counts of this clone. The chain carries TRBV2 and TRBJ2-2, with TRBD1 as a possible D gene (5 bases). Per germline, CDR1 SNHLY and CDR2 FYNNEI. Trimming took off 11 bases at V and 1 base at J, with 8 bases between the two ends. CDR3 length: 12 residues. The CDR3: CAFTGNTGELFF. The CDR3 bases are TGTGCCTTCACAGGGAACACCGGGGAGCTGTTTTTT.

The rearrangement joins TRBV25-1 to TRBJ2-7; D gene ambiguous. V lost 5 bases and J 4 bases, leaving 9 bases between the germline ends. CDR3 size: 12 residues. Germline CDR1 is MGHDK and CDR2 is SYGVNS. CDR3 protein: CASSPQLYEQYF. The CDR3 DNA reads as TGTGCCAGCAGTCCACAATTATACGAGCAGTACTTC.

This sequence joins TRBV20-1 and TRBJ2-3, with TRBD2 matching 7 bases. The CDR3 runs to 13 residues. Germline V CDR1 and CDR2: DFQATT, SNEGSKA (reference sequence). Trimming at V came to 3 bases and at J to 9 bases, leaving 9 bases not matched to a gene. The chain's CDR3 is CSASYGERGTQYF. The CDR3 bases are TGCAGTGCTAGTTATGGCGAGCGGGGCACGCAGTATTTT.

This clone came up once. This chain joins TRBV7-8 and TRBJ1-6, with a weak D call TRBD1 (6 bases). Trimming left V 5 bases short and J 7 bases short, with 12 bases between. The CDR3 consists of 14 residues. Looked up from germline, CDR1 is SGHVS and CDR2 is FQNEAQ. The CDR3 reads CASSPGQRNSPLHF. The CDR3 nucleotides read TGTGCCAGCAGCCCCGGACAGCGAAATTCACCCCTCCACTTT.

This sequence joins TRBV18 and TRBJ2-5; TRBD2 matches 11 bases. V gave up 0 bases and J gave up 5 bases; unmatched junction bases: 14. CDR1 is KGHSH, CDR2 LQKENI, per germline. The CDR3 is 19 amino acids. CDR3 region: CASSPPSTSGSLRAETQYF. The CDR3 DNA follows: TGTGCCAGCTCACCACCGTCAACTAGCGGGAGTCTTAGGGCGGAGACCCAGTACTTC.

The rearrangement joins TRBV7-9 to TRBJ2-7; 11 nucleotides agree with TRBD2. This CDR3 has 15 amino acids. Germline V gene data show CDR1 as SEHNR and CDR2 as FQNEAQ (reference sequence). The ends lost 3 bases at V and 5 bases at J; junction bases unmatched: 6. Here the CDR3 reads CASSLTSGDLHEQYF. The CDR3 DNA reads as TGTGCCAGCAGCTTGACTAGCGGGGATCTCCACGAGCAGTACTTC.

The chain uses TRBV9 and TRBJ1-4; possibly TRBD1 for D (5 bases). The CDR3 runs to 13 residues. Germline CDR1 reads SGDLS; CDR2 reads YYNGEE. The V end was cut by 4 bases, the J end by 8 bases, with 12 bases between. The CDR3 loop is CASSPGTLEKLFF. For the CDR3, the DNA is TGTGCCAGCAGCCCGGGGACTCTAGAAAAACTGTTTTTT.

The rearrangement joins TRBV19 to TRBJ2-7, with unresolved D. Trimming removed 11 bases from V and 0 bases from J, with 17 bases in between. The CDR3 is made up of 14 amino acids. Germline V gene sequence: CDR1 LNHDA, CDR2 SQIVND (reference sequence). The CDR3 DNA reads as TGTGCCTCAAGGGCAGCAGTCAGCTCCTACGAGCAGTACTTC. Protein sequence: CASRAAVSSYEQYF.

The chain combines TRBV29-1 with TRBJ1-3; TRBD1 aligns across 12 bases. The CDR3 is 17 residues long. CDR1 is SQVTM, CDR2 ANQGSEA, per germline. V shed 4 bases, J shed 0 bases, and the junction held 7 bases outside the gene matches. The chain's CDR3 is CSVAGTGGDRSGNTIYF. The DNA of the CDR3 is TGCAGCGTTGCCGGGACAGGGGGCGATCGCTCTGGAAACACCATATATTTT.

This sequence joins TRBV27 and TRBJ1-4; perhaps TRBD1 as D (5 bases). The V gene's germline CDR1 is MNHEY and CDR2 SMNVEV (reference sequence). This CDR3 spans 15 amino acids. V dropped 5 bases and J dropped 5 bases, with 15 bases sitting between them. CDR3 sequence: CASSPGGMGNEKLFF. The CDR3 region has the DNA TGTGCCAGCAGTCCCGGGGGGATGGGGAATGAAAAACTGTTTTTT. Complete variable domain (other parts from reference TRBV27 and TRBJ1-4): EAQVTQNPRYLITVTGKKLTVTCSQNMNHEYMSWYRQDPGLGLRQIYYSMNVEVTDKGDVPEGYKVSRKEKRNFPLILESPSPNQTSLYFCASSPGGMGNEKLFFGSGTQLSVL.

The chain has TRBV9 and TRBJ2-1; D might be TRBD2 (5 bases). CDR1 and CDR2 (germline): SGDLS, YYNGEE. Trimming cost V 3 bases and J 4 bases, with 11 bases left between them. The CDR3 runs 14 residues. DNA for the CDR3: TGTGCCAGCAGCGATCGACTATCATACAATGAGCAGTTCTTC. It translates to CASSDRLSYNEQFF.

The V gene is TRBV5-1, the J gene TRBJ2-1, with TRBD2 identical over 9 bases. The CDR3 loop spans 19 amino acids. V shed 0 bases, J shed 7 bases, and the junction held 17 bases outside the gene matches. CDR1 is SGHRS and CDR2 is YFSETQ in the germline V gene. The DNA of the CDR3 is TGCGCCAGCAGCTTGGATGGACTAGTTTCCTTAGCGGGAGTTAATGAGCAGTTCTTC. Residues: CASSLDGLVSLAGVNEQFF. Variable domain in full (rest from reference TRBV5-1 and TRBJ2-1): KAGVTQTPRYLIKTRGQQVTLSCSPISGHRSVSWYQQTPGQGLQFLFEYFSETQRNKGNFPGRFSGRQFSNSRSEMNVSTLELGDSALYLCASSLDGLVSLAGVNEQFFGPGTRLTVL.

The gene calls are TRBV12-5 and TRBJ1-1; 7 positions match TRBD1. The CDR3 is made up of 15 amino acids. In germline, CDR1 is LGHNT, CDR2 FRNRAP. The ends lost 8 bases at V and 5 bases at J; junction bases unmatched: 14. DNA of the CDR3: TGTGCTAGTAGTGGGGCTACCCCAGGGGGGACTGAAGCTTTCTTT. Translated, it gives CASSGATPGGTEAFF.

This chain joins TRBV10-2 and TRBJ1-1, with TRBD1 matching over 7 bases. The CDR3 is 14 amino acids. V was pared by 8 bases and J by 1 base, with 7 bases of the junction left unmatched. CDR1 is WSHSY, CDR2 SAAADI, per germline. The CDR3 loop is CASWPGTANTEAFF. In nucleotides, the CDR3 is TGCGCCAGCTGGCCTGGGACAGCGAACACTGAAGCTTTCTTT.

The chain recombines TRBV4-2 with TRBJ2-3, with D possibly TRBD2 on 5 matching bases. V lost 1 base and J 6 bases, leaving 11 bases between the germline ends. The CDR3 is made up of 14 amino acids. CDR1 LGHNA and CDR2 YNFKEQ come from the germline V gene. CDR3: CASSQGNSADTQYF. The CDR3 DNA sequence: TGTGCCAGCAGCCAAGGAAATAGCGCGGATACGCAGTATTTT.

The chain carries TRBV18 and TRBJ1-1, with a possible D match to TRBD1 (5 bases). The V end lost 2 bases, the J end lost 6 bases, and 13 bases lay between the germline ends. Per germline, CDR1 KGHSH and CDR2 LQKENI. This CDR3 has 14 residues. The CDR3 DNA sequence: TGTGCCAGCTCACCAGGAGCGGGGACGGCTGAAGCTTTCTTT. Amino acid sequence: CASSPGAGTAEAFF.